This passage covers 23 T cell receptor beta chains from one sample sequenced in a study of blood T cell repertoires in COVID-19. Profiled with immunoSEQ multiplex PCR; TCRdb holds only in-frame clones, not every one. The data show 150,000 to 250,000 clones, 84% seen once. The sequencing sample was made of PBMCs or T cells enriched from blood (not recorded which). These receptor sequences come from a man between 40 and 49 years old who had recovered from COVID-19.

This sequence joins TRBV9 and TRBJ1-6, with D perhaps TRBD1 (5 bases). Germline CDR1 reads SGDLS; CDR2 reads YYNGEE. Trimming stripped 0 bases from V and 4 bases from J, with 11 bases between. This CDR3 has 16 amino acids. The CDR3 loop reads CASSVARGGYNSPLHF. The CDR3, as DNA: TGTGCCAGCAGCGTAGCTCGGGGGGGGTATAATTCACCCCTCCACTTT.

V usage is TRBV28 and J usage is TRBJ1-2; a weak D match, TRBD1 (6 bases). The CDR3 is 17 residues long. Trimming stripped 2 bases from V and 1 base from J, with 17 bases between. Germline lookup yields CDR1 MDHEN and CDR2 SYDVKM. CDR3 DNA sequence: TGTGCCAGCAGTTTAGAGGAAGGACAGTTCTTTAACTATGGCTACACCTTC. This codes for CASSLEEGQFFNYGYTF.

This clone was observed once. V is TRBV4-1 and J is TRBJ1-5, with a weak D call TRBD1 (5 bases). In germline, CDR1 is MGHRA, CDR2 YSYEKL. Between the trimmed V and J ends, which lost 3 bases and 0 bases, there was a span of 18 bases. CDR3 length equals 18 residues. CDR3 sequence: CASSHKMVEGNSNQPQHF. In nucleotides, the CDR3 is TGCGCCAGCAGCCACAAGATGGTGGAGGGGAATAGCAATCAGCCCCAGCATTTT.

To note about this clone: Other DNA sequences in this sample translate to the same CDR3. V usage is TRBV7-8 and J usage is TRBJ2-1; tentatively, D is TRBD1 (5 bases). The germline CDR1 and CDR2 sequences are SGHVS and FQNEAQ. The CDR3 runs 14 residues. Trimming stripped 4 bases from V and 7 bases from J, with 14 bases between. CDR3 amino acids: CASSSLGQVNEQFF. The CDR3 DNA reads TGTGCCAGCAGCTCACTGGGGCAGGTAAATGAGCAGTTCTTC.

The chain couples TRBV30 to TRBJ2-2, with 9 bases aligning to TRBD1. The CDR3 covers 19 residues. Germline-derived CDR1 and CDR2 are GTSNPN and SVGIG (reference sequence). J was trimmed by 4 bases and V by 2 bases; bases with no gene match: 17. CDR3: CAWSSNLRDRVWVTGELFF. The DNA of the CDR3 is TGTGCCTGGAGTTCCAATCTTCGGGACAGGGTTTGGGTCACCGGGGAGCTGTTTTTT.

CDR3 sequence (DNA): TGCGCCAGCAGCACGGGACACTCCACAGATACGCAGTATTTT. Translating it yields CASSTGHSTDTQYF. The V gene is TRBV5-1, the J gene TRBJ2-3, with D perhaps matching TRBD1 (6 bases). The CDR3 contains 14 residues. Germline CDR1 SGHRS, CDR2 YFSETQ. With 4 bases removed from V and 2 bases from J, the gap between germline ends came to 11 bases. Drawing the rest from reference TRBV5-1 and TRBJ2-3, the complete variable domain is KAGVTQTPRYLIKTRGQQVTLSCSPISGHRSVSWYQQTPGQGLQFLFEYFSETQRNKGNFPGRFSGRQFSNSRSEMNVSTLELGDSALYLCASSTGHSTDTQYFGPGTRLTVL.

This chain links TRBV6-5 with TRBJ1-2; D remains ambiguous. From germline, CDR1 is MNHEY and CDR2 SVGAGI. V lost 8 bases and J 2 bases, leaving 12 bases between the germline ends. CDR3 length: 13 residues. The CDR3 loop reads CASRLNPNYGYTF. CDR3 sequence (DNA): TGTGCCAGCCGACTGAACCCAAACTATGGCTACACCTTC.

A single count supports this clone. CDR3 nucleotides: TGTGCCAGTAGTATTAATGGACAGAACAATCAGCCCCAGCATTTT. Protein sequence: CASSINGQNNQPQHF. This rearrangement joins TRBV19 to TRBJ1-5; the D gene is possibly TRBD1 (6 bases). The V and J ends lost 3 bases and 3 bases respectively, with 12 bases between them. CDR1 and CDR2 from the germline V gene are LNHDA and SQIVND (reference sequence). There are 15 residues in the CDR3.

A few counts support this clone. The gene calls are TRBV28 and TRBJ1-1, with TRBD1 matching 8 bases. With V trimmed by 2 bases and J by 6 bases, 2 bases remained unmatched. Looked up from germline, CDR1 is MDHEN and CDR2 is SYDVKM. The CDR3 consists of 13 residues. CDR3 nucleotides: TGTGCCAGCAGTTTAACAGGGGGGGCTGAAGCTTTCTTT. This gives the protein CASSLTGGAEAFF.

Remarks on this clone: Additional DNA sequences in this sample encode the identical CDR3. This rearrangement joins TRBV11-2 to TRBJ2-5; TRBD1 matches 9 bases. V gave up 5 bases and J gave up 5 bases; unmatched junction bases: 3. Looked up from germline, CDR1 is SGHAT and CDR2 is FQNNGV. The CDR3 has 13 residues. The CDR3 spells CASSRGQGETQYF. Written as DNA, the CDR3 is TGTGCCAGCAGCCGAGGACAGGGGGAGACCCAGTACTTC.

The V gene is TRBV12-3 or TRBV12-4, the J gene TRBJ2-7, with D unresolved. The CDR3 has 11 residues. The V gene lost 5 bases and the J gene lost 2 bases, with 4 bases spanning the gap. CDR3 DNA sequence: TGTGCCAGCAGTGCAGCCTACGAGCAGTACTTC. Translated: CASSAAYEQYF.

The V gene is TRBV21-1, the J gene TRBJ1-2; the table names TRBD1, a call not compared with the DNA. TRBV21-1 is a documented pseudogene. CDR3 size: 17 residues. The CDR3 coding sequence is TGTGCCAGCAGCAAAGGAAGCGGGACAGGGGCCCCTAAGGGCTACACCTTC. It yields the protein CASSKGSGTGAPKGYTF.

The chain recombines TRBV2 with TRBJ2-7; 11 bases agree with TRBD1. J was trimmed by 7 bases and V by 4 bases; bases with no gene match: 9. Germline V gene lookup returns CDR1 SNHLY and CDR2 FYNNEI. The CDR3 spans 15 residues. CDR3 loop: CASSVLGQGADEQYF. DNA for the CDR3: TGTGCCAGCAGTGTTCTCGGACAGGGGGCTGATGAGCAGTACTTC.

The J gene is TRBJ1-2, the V gene TRBV9; TRBD1 might be the D (5 bases). The CDR3 loop spans 16 amino acids. Deletions cut 4 bases from V and 4 bases from J, with 20 bases between. Germline CDR1 and CDR2: SGDLS and YYNGEE. For the CDR3, the DNA is TGTGCCAGCAGCACCCAGGGAGGAAGAGGGTCCTATGGCTACACCTTC. Protein: CASSTQGGRGSYGYTF.

The rearrangement uses TRBV2 and TRBJ2-1; 7 bases agree with TRBD2. This CDR3 contains 15 residues. The junction had 6 bases not matched to a gene; V was cut back by 0 bases and J by 7 bases. The germline V gene has CDR1 SNHLY and CDR2 FYNNEI. The CDR3 sequence: CASSEAQWGGNEQFF. CDR3 in DNA: TGTGCCAGCAGTGAAGCGCAGTGGGGGGGGAATGAGCAGTTCTTC.

The gene calls are TRBV7-9 and TRBJ2-3; D may be TRBD2 (6 bases). The ends were cut back, 3 bases at V and 6 bases at J, with 13 bases in the middle. Germline V CDR1 and CDR2: SEHNR, FQNEAQ (reference sequence). The CDR3 is made up of 14 amino acids. CDR3 sequence (DNA): TGTGCCAGCAGCTTGAGGGACTCTCGGGATACGCAGTATTTT. Protein product: CASSLRDSRDTQYF. The full variable domain, its missing parts supplied by reference TRBV7-9 and TRBJ2-3, is DTGVSQNPRHKITKRGQNVTFRCDPISEHNRLYWYRQTLGQGPEFLTYFQNEAQLEKSRLLSDRFSAERPKGSFSTLEIQRTEQGDSAMYLCASSLRDSRDTQYFGPGTRLTVL.

The chain recombines TRBV6-2 or TRBV6-3 with TRBJ1-2; tentative D call: TRBD1 (6 bases). CDR1 is MNHEY, CDR2 SVGEGT, per germline. This CDR3 region has 15 residues. V dropped 5 bases and J dropped 5 bases, with 18 bases sitting between them. The CDR3 sequence: CASSPGELHTYGYTF. The DNA of the CDR3 is TGTGCCAGCAGTCCAGGGGAGCTGCATACTTATGGCTACACCTTC.

The rearrangement links TRBV4-1 to TRBJ2-5; 8 bases are a match to TRBD2. V lost 4 bases to trimming and J lost 5 bases; unmatched junction nucleotides: 15. Per the germline V gene, CDR1 is MGHRA and CDR2 is YSYEKL. This CDR3 has 17 amino acids. This chain's CDR3 is CASSRTPPGAGEETQYF. In nucleotides, the CDR3 is TGCGCCAGCAGCCGGACTCCTCCGGGAGCGGGGGAGGAGACCCAGTACTTC.

The J gene is TRBJ1-3, the V gene TRBV28; possibly TRBD1 for D (6 bases). The CDR3 runs 17 residues. Germline loops: CDR1 MDHEN, CDR2 SYDVKM. V was shortened by 6 bases and J by 0 bases, with 18 bases between the two germline ends. The DNA of the CDR3 is TGTGCCAGCAGATCCGAGGGGACAATTTTCTCTGGAAACACCATATATTTT. This translates into CASRSEGTIFSGNTIYF.

V gene TRBV19 combines with J gene TRBJ1-5; TRBD1 matches at 10 bases. V shed 5 bases and J 5 bases; nucleotides not matched to a gene: 6. Germline V gene lookup returns CDR1 LNHDA and CDR2 SQIVND (reference sequence). The CDR3 has 15 amino acids. The CDR3 loop reads CASSPGQGIDQPQHF. CDR3 nucleotide sequence: TGTGCCAGTAGTCCGGGACAGGGGATTGATCAGCCCCAGCATTTT. The full variable domain, rest sourced from reference TRBV19 and TRBJ1-5, is DGGITQSPKYLFRKEGQNVTLSCEQNLNHDAMYWYRQDPGQGLRLIYYSQIVNDFQKGDIAEGYSVSREKKESFPLTVTSAQKNPTAFYLCASSPGQGIDQPQHFGDGTRLSIL.

V and J are TRBV10-3 and TRBJ1-5, with 11 positions matching TRBD1. Per the germline V gene, CDR1 is ENHRY and CDR2 is SYGVKD. The CDR3 extends over 14 amino acids. J gave up 7 bases and V 4 bases, and 3 bases lay outside the gene matches. Here the CDR3 DNA reads TGTGCCATCAGTGGGACAGGGGGCGAGCAGCCCCAGCATTTT. Its protein product is CAISGTGGEQPQHF.

The chain carries TRBV5-1 and TRBJ2-1; 13 positions agree with TRBD2. CDR1 is SGHRS, CDR2 YFSETQ, per germline. This CDR3 has 21 residues. The junction had 18 bases not matched to a gene; V was cut back by 3 bases and J by 3 bases. In DNA form, the CDR3 reads TGCGCCAGCAGCTGGGGACGGACCGGGACTAGCGGGGCCCTAATCTACAATGAGCAGTTCTTC. Its protein is CASSWGRTGTSGALIYNEQFF.

This rearrangement joins TRBV20-1 to TRBJ1-1; D is perhaps TRBD1 (5 bases). The CDR3 is made up of 14 amino acids. The V end was cut by 3 bases, the J end by 2 bases, with 13 bases between. CDR1 and CDR2 from the germline V gene are DFQATT and SNEGSKA (reference sequence). The CDR3 DNA is TGCAGTGCTAGTAGACAGCCAGCTAACACTGAAGCTTTCTTT. This codes for CSASRQPANTEAFF.